This T cell receptor (beta chain) was observed in a study of blood T cells in healthy people across ages. Study results and caveats: Naive T cell percentage by flow cytometry tracked strongly with beta diversity. Older age went with lower TCR beta diversity per million T cells, in a roughly linear way. Both higher diversity and more naive CD4+ cells marked long-lived donors when set against aged donors.

Healthy Russian Caucasian donors spanned ages about 6 to 90 years. Turning to this clonotype: Its target is unknown.

V was shortened by 4 bases and J by 0 bases, with 11 bases between the two germline ends. Germline V gene data show CDR1 as SGHRS and CDR2 as YFSETQ. This CDR3 has 16 amino acids. A sample-barcoded 5' primer and a J-beta primer mix were used in a second PCR of about 7 to 11 cycles. Using its own MiXCR run on the 5' RACE reads, TCRdb lists one record per CDR3 protein. This sample has 850,000 to 1,300,000 distinct CDR3 sequences; 45% occur once, and the top ten carry approximately 17%. The chain is built from TRBV5-1 and TRBJ1-6, with D perhaps TRBD1 (5 bases). Input material: blood. The clonotype originates from a woman aged 55-69 years in good health. DNA of the CDR3: TGCGCCAGCAGCCCTCGGGGGAGCTCCTATAATTCACCCCTCCACTTT. Its translation is CASSPRGSSYNSPLHF. Based on the CDR3 plus reference TRBV5-1 and TRBJ1-6, the full variable domain is KAGVTQTPRYLIKTRGQQVTLSCSPISGHRSVSWYQQTPGQGLQFLFEYFSETQRNKGNFPGRFSGRQFSNSRSEMNVSTLELGDSALYLCASSPRGSSYNSPLHFGNGTRLTVT.